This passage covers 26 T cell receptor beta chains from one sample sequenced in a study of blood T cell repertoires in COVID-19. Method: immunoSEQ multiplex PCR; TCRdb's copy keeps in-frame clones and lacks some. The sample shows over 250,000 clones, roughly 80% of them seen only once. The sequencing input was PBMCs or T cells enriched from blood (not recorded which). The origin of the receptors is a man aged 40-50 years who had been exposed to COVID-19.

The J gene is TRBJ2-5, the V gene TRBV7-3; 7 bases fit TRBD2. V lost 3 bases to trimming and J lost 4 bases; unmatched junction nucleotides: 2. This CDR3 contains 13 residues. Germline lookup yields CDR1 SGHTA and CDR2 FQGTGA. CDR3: CASSFVAGETQYF. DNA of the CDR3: TGTGCCAGCAGCTTCGTAGCGGGAGAGACCCAGTACTTC.

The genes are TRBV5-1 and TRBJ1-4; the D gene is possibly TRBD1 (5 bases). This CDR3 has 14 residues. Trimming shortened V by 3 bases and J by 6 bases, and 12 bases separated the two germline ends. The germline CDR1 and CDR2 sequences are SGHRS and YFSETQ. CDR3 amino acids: CASSSGIPDEKLFF. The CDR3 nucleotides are TGCGCCAGCAGCTCAGGGATCCCCGATGAAAAACTGTTTTTT. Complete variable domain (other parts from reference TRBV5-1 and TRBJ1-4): KAGVTQTPRYLIKTRGQQVTLSCSPISGHRSVSWYQQTPGQGLQFLFEYFSETQRNKGNFPGRFSGRQFSNSRSEMNVSTLELGDSALYLCASSSGIPDEKLFFGSGTQLSVL.

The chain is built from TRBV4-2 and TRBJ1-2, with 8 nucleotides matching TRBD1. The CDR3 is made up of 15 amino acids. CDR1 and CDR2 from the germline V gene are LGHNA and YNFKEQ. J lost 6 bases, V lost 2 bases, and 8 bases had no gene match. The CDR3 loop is CASSQTTGGTDGYTF. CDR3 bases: TGTGCCAGCAGCCAAACTACAGGGGGTACCGATGGCTACACCTTC.

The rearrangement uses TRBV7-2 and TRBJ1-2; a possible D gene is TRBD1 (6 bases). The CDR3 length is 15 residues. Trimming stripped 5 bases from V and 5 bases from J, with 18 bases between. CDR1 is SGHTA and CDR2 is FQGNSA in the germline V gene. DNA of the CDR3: TGTGCCAGCAGCGAGAGGGGGATCAGCGTATATGGCTACACCTTC. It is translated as CASSERGISVYGYTF.

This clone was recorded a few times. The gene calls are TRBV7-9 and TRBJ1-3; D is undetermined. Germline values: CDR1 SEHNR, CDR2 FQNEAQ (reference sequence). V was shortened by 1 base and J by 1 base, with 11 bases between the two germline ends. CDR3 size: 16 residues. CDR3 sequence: CASSLVYGGSGNTIYF. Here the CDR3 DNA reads TGTGCCAGCAGCTTAGTTTACGGAGGGTCTGGAAACACCATATATTTT. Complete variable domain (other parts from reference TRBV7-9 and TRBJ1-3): DTGVSQNPRHKITKRGQNVTFRCDPISEHNRLYWYRQTLGQGPEFLTYFQNEAQLEKSRLLSDRFSAERPKGSFSTLEIQRTEQGDSAMYLCASSLVYGGSGNTIYFGEGSWLTVV.

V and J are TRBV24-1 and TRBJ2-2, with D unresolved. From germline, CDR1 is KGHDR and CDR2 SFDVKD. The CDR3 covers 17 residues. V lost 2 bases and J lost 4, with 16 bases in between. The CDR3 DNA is TGTGCCACCAGTGATTCGAAAACGCTCGCCGGCACCGGGGAGCTGTTTTTT. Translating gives CATSDSKTLAGTGELFF.

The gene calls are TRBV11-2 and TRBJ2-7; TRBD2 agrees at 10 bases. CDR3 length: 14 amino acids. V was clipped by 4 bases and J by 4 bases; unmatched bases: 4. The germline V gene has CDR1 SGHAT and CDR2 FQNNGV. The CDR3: CASSSPSGGYEQYF. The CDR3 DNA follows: TGTGCCAGCAGCTCTCCTAGCGGGGGTTACGAGCAGTACTTC.

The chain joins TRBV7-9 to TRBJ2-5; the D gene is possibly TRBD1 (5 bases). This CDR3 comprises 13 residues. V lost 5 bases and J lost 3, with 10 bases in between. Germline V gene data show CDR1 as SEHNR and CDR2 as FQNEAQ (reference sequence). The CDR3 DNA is TGTGCCAGCAGCCTGGGGCTTAAAGAGACCCAGTACTTC. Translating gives CASSLGLKETQYF.

The CDR3 DNA is TGTGCCATCAGGGAGGTAGTGGGCAGAGCAGATACGCAGTATTTT. Its protein is CAIREVVGRADTQYF. The chain is built from TRBV10-3 and TRBJ2-3; D perhaps matches TRBD2 (5 bases). CDR1 ENHRY and CDR2 SYGVKD come from the germline V gene. V lost 6 bases to trimming and J lost 4 bases, with 17 bases between them. The CDR3 has 15 amino acids.

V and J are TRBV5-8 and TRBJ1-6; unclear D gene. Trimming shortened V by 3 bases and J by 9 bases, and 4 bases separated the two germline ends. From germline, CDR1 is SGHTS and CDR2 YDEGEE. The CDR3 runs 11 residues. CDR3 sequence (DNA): TGTGCCAGCAGCTCAATTTCACCCCTCCACTTT. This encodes CASSSISPLHF.

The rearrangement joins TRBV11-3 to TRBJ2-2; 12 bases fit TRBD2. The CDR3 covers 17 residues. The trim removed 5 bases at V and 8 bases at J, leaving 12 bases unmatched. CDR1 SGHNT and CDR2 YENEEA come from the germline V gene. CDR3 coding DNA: TGTGCCAGCAGCCGTGGACTAGCGGGGAACCCGGGGGGGGAGCTGTTTTTT. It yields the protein CASSRGLAGNPGGELFF.

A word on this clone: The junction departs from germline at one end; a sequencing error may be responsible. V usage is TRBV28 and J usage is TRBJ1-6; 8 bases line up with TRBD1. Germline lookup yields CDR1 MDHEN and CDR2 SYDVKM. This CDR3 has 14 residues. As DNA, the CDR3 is TGTGCCAGCATTTTAGGACAGGGAGGATCACCCCTCCACTTT. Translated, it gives CASILGQGGSPLHF.

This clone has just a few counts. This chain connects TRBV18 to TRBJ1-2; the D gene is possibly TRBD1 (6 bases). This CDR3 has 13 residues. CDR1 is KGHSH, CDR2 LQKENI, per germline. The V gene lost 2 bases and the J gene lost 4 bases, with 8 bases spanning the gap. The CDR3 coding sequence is TGTGCCAGCTCACCAACAGGGCTCTATGGCTACACCTTC. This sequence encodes CASSPTGLYGYTF.

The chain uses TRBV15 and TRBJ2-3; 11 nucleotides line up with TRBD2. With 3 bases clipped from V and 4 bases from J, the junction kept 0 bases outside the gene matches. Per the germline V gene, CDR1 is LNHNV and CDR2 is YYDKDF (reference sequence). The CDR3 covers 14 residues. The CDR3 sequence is CATSRGLAADTQYF. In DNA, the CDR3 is TGTGCCACCAGCAGGGGACTAGCGGCAGATACGCAGTATTTT. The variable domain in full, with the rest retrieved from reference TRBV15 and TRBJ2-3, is DAMVIQNPRYQVTQFGKPVTLSCSQTLNHNVMYWYQQKSSQAPKLLFHYYDKDFNNEADTPDNFQSRRPNTSFCFLDIRSPGLGDTAMYLCATSRGLAADTQYFGPGTRLTVL.

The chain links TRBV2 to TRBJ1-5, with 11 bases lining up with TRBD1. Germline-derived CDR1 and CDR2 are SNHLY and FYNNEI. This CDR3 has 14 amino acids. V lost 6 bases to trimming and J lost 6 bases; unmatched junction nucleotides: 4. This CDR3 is CASSGTGGFQPQHF. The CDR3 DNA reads TGTGCCAGCAGCGGGACAGGGGGATTTCAGCCCCAGCATTTT.

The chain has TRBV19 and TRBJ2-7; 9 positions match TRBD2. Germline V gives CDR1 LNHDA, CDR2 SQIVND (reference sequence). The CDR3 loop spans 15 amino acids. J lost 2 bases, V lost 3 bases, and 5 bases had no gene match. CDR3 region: CASSIALAGTYEQYF. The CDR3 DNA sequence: TGTGCCAGTAGTATTGCCCTAGCGGGAACCTACGAGCAGTACTTC. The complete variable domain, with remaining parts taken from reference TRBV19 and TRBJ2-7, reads DGGITQSPKYLFRKEGQNVTLSCEQNLNHDAMYWYRQDPGQGLRLIYYSQIVNDFQKGDIAEGYSVSREKKESFPLTVTSAQKNPTAFYLCASSIALAGTYEQYFGPGTRLTVT.

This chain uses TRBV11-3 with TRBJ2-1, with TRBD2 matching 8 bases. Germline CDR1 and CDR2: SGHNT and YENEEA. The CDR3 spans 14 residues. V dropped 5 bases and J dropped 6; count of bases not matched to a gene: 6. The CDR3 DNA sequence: TGTGCCAGCAGCCCCGGGGGGGGGAGCAATGAGCAGTTCTTC. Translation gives CASSPGGGSNEQFF.

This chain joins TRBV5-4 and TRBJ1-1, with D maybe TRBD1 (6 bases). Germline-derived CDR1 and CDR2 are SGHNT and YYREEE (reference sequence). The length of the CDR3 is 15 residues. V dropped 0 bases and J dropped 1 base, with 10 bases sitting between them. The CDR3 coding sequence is TGTGCCAGCAGCTTGGTAGGGACATCGAACACTGAAGCTTTCTTT. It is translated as CASSLVGTSNTEAFF.

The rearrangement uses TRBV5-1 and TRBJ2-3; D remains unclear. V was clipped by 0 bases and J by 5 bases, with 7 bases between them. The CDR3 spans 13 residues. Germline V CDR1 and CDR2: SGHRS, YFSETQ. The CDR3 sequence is CASSLVLGDTQYF. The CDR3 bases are TGCGCCAGCAGCTTGGTTCTCGGAGATACGCAGTATTTT.

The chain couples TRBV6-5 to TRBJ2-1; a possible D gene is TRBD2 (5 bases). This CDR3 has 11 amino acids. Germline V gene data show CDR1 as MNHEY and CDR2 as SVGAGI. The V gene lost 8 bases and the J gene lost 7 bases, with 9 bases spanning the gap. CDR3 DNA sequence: TGTGCCAGCGGGAGTGGGAATGAGCAGTTCTTC. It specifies CASGSGNEQFF.

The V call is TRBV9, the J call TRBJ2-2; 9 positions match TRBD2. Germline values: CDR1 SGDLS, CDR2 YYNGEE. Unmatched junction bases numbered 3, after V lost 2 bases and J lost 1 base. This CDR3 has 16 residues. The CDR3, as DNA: TGTGCCAGCAGCGTGACTAGCGGAAGGAACACCGGGGAGCTGTTTTTT. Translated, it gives CASSVTSGRNTGELFF.

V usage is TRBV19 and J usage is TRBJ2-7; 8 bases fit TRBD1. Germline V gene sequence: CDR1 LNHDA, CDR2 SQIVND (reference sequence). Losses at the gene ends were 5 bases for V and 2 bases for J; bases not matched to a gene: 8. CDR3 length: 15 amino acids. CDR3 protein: CASSLRTGPPYEQYF. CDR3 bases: TGTGCCAGTAGTCTCCGGACAGGGCCCCCCTACGAGCAGTACTTC.

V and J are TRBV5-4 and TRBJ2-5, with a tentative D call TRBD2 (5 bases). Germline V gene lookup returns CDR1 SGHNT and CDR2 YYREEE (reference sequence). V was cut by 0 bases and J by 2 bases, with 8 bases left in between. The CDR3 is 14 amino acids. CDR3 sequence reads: CASSLAGTQETQYF. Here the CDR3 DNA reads TGTGCCAGCAGCTTGGCGGGAACACAAGAGACCCAGTACTTC. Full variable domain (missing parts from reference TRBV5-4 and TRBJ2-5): ETGVTQSPTHLIKTRGQQVTLRCSSQSGHNTVSWYQQALGQGPQFIFQYYREEENGRGNFPPRFSGLQFPNYSSELNVNALELDDSALYLCASSLAGTQETQYFGPGTRLLVL.

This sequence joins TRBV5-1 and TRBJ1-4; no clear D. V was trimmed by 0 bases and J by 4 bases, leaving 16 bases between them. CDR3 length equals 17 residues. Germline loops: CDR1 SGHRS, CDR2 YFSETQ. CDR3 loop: CASSLAPGGDGNEKLFF. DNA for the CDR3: TGCGCCAGCAGCTTGGCTCCGGGCGGGGATGGTAATGAAAAACTGTTTTTT.

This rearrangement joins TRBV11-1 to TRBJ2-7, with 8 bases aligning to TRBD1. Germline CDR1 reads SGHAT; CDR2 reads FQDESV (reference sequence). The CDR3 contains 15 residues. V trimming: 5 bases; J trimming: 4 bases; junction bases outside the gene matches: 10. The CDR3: CASSPLGQGAYEQYF. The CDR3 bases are TGTGCCAGCAGCCCTCTGGGTCAGGGGGCGTACGAGCAGTACTTC.

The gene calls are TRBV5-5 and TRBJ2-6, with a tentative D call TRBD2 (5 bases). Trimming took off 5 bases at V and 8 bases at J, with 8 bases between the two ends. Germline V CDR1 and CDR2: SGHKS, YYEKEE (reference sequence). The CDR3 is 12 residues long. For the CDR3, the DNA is TGTGCCAGCAGATGGGAGTCCAACGTCCTGACTTTC. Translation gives CASRWESNVLTF.